This TCR beta chain was retrieved from a study of lymphopenia after photon versus proton radiotherapy. Study-wide findings and caveats: Relative stability marked proton patients; photon patients lost diversity and naive cells. After the lymphocyte nadir, photon-treated repertoires showed oligoclonal expansion, especially of CD8+ Temra cells. Larger post-nadir TCR diversity loss correlated inversely with survival in deceased patients.

Profiled with immunoSEQ multiplex PCR; TCRdb holds only in-frame clones, not every one. The data show roughly 53,000 clones, approximately 82% seen once. Worth noting for this clone: Antigen specificity is unknown.

This specimen consisted of peripheral blood, obtained from a patient treated with photon-based radiotherapy. The sequence was obtained from a man aged 50 or older with gastric cancer.

The CDR3 reads CASCRDWGTDTQYF. The CDR3 DNA reads as TGCGCCAGCTGCAGGGATTGGGGCACAGATACGCAGTATTTT. The chain combines TRBV5-1 with TRBJ2-3; D perhaps matches TRBD1 (5 bases). The CDR3 is 14 residues long. CDR1 SGHRS and CDR2 YFSETQ come from the germline V gene. V gave up 7 bases and J gave up 1 base, with 13 bases separating them.